Sequencing of this T cell receptor (beta chain) was carried out in a study of patients and donors after allogeneic stem cell transplantation. After removal of 2 bases from V and 14 bases from J, the junction contained 16 bases not matched to a gene. This CDR3 region has 16 residues. Germline V CDR1 and CDR2: LGHDT, YNNKEL (reference sequence). TCRdb re-derived calls from the RT-PCR reads in MiXCR, one entry per CDR3 protein. The sample lists some 880,000 distinct CDR3 sequences, approximately 19% occurring once. Sequenced input: blood, either unsorted or a sorted T cell fraction (not recorded which). J is TRBJ2-1 and V is TRBV3-1; TRBD2 aligns across 9 bases. The source of this sequence is a human donor who was either an allogeneic HSCT recipient or a stem cell or donor lymphocyte infusion donor (not recorded which). It is not recorded whose cells these are; they may come from a transplant donor. The CDR3 DNA reads as TGTGCCAGCAGCCAAAGGGTAGCGGGAGTTGAAGCATTTGAGTTCTTC. Protein sequence: CASSQRVAGVEAFEFF.